The sample holds a few counts of the clone carrying this TCR beta chain. This sample stems from a study of patients and donors after allogeneic stem cell transplantation. V was trimmed by 3 bases and J by 6 bases, leaving 12 bases between them. The length of the CDR3 is 13 residues. CDR1 and CDR2 from the germline V gene are MGHDK and SYGVNS. TCRdb reanalysed the RT-PCR reads using MiXCR and keeps one entry per CDR3 protein. The sample has 800,000 to 1,000,000 distinct CDR3 sequences; 18% are singletons. The specimen sequenced was blood, either unsorted or a sorted T cell fraction (not recorded which). The receptor's source is a human donor who was either an allogeneic HSCT recipient or a stem cell or donor lymphocyte infusion donor (not recorded which). It is not recorded whose cells these are; they may come from a transplant donor. V gene TRBV25-1 combines with J gene TRBJ2-7, with D perhaps TRBD2 (7 bases). The CDR3 reads CASSEGGQLEQYF. CDR3 bases: TGTGCCAGCAGTGAGGGGGGGCAGCTCGAGCAGTACTTC.